The 7 T cell receptor beta chains presented below share a single source sample, sequenced in a study of blood T cell repertoires in COVID-19. Clones were read by immunoSEQ multiplex PCR, and TCRdb kept only the in-frame ones, dropping some. Of about 440,000 clones in the sample, about 90% are singletons; the top ten hold 0.6% to 0.7%. The sequenced sample was PBMCs or T cells enriched from blood (not recorded which). The receptor set was obtained from a man younger than 30 who had recovered from COVID-19.

There are a few counts of this clone. The chain employs TRBV10-3 and TRBJ2-3; 7 bases agree with TRBD2. The junction had 12 bases not matched to a gene; V was cut back by 4 bases and J by 2 bases. CDR1 ENHRY and CDR2 SYGVKD come from the germline V gene. CDR3 length equals 17 residues. The CDR3: CAISGGLSGIDTDTQYF. CDR3 in DNA: TGTGCCATCAGTGGAGGGTTGAGCGGGATTGACACAGATACGCAGTATTTT.

V usage is TRBV5-4 and J usage is TRBJ1-1; 11 bases are a match to TRBD1. Germline-derived CDR1 and CDR2 are SGHNT and YYREEE (reference sequence). The trim removed 4 bases at V and 4 bases at J, leaving 6 bases unmatched. The CDR3 is 15 residues long. The CDR3 coding sequence is TGTGCCAGCAGCCACCAAGGGACAGGGGGCACTGAAGCTTTCTTT. Translation: CASSHQGTGGTEAFF.

This rearrangement joins TRBV6-2 or TRBV6-3 to TRBJ1-1, with 7 positions matching TRBD1. Germline V CDR1 and CDR2: MNHEY, SVGEGT. The junction had 12 bases not matched to a gene; V was cut back by 4 bases and J by 7 bases. The CDR3 runs 15 residues. The CDR3 nucleotides are TGTGCCAGCAGTTTACGACAGGGAACGCCACGTGAAGCTTTCTTT. Amino acids: CASSLRQGTPREAFF.

The V gene is TRBV28, the J gene TRBJ2-6, with TRBD1 matching 8 bases. Germline CDR1 and CDR2: MDHEN and SYDVKM. The CDR3 length is 14 residues. V shed 10 bases, J shed 4 bases, and the junction held 6 bases outside the gene matches. The CDR3: CAISQGAGANVLTF. CDR3 nucleotide sequence: TGTGCCATATCTCAGGGGGCAGGGGCCAACGTCCTGACTTTC.

The rearrangement uses TRBV2 and TRBJ1-4, with 8 bases identical to TRBD1. This CDR3 spans 13 amino acids. V trimming: 10 bases; J trimming: 4 bases; junction bases outside the gene matches: 5. The germline V gene has CDR1 SNHLY and CDR2 FYNNEI. CDR3 protein: CAIRDRINEKLFF. The CDR3 DNA sequence: TGTGCCATCAGGGACAGGATTAATGAAAAACTGTTTTTT. Based on the CDR3 plus reference TRBV2 and TRBJ1-4, the full variable domain is EPEVTQTPSHQVTQMGQEVILRCVPISNHLYFYWYRQILGQKVEFLVSFYNNEISEKSEIFDDQFSVERPDGSNFTLKIRSTKLEDSAMYFCAIRDRINEKLFFGSGTQLSVL.

This clone has only one observation. The chain recombines TRBV30 with TRBJ2-1; D not resolved. V was pared by 3 bases and J by 1 base, with 16 bases between. The CDR3 is 16 residues long. The germline V gene encodes CDR1 GTSNPN and CDR2 SVGIG (reference sequence). Here the CDR3 reads CAWRVQLGESYNEQFF. The CDR3 coding sequence is TGTGCCTGGAGAGTCCAACTGGGCGAATCCTACAATGAGCAGTTCTTC. Together with reference TRBV30 and TRBJ2-1, the CDR3 gives the full variable domain: SQTIHQWPATLVQPVGSPLSLECTVEGTSNPNLYWYRQAAGRGLQLLFYSVGIGQISSEVPQNLSASRPQDRQFILSSKKLLLSDSGFYLCAWRVQLGESYNEQFFGPGTRLTVL.

V gene TRBV5-4 combines with J gene TRBJ1-4; TRBD1 is a possible D gene (5 bases). V lost 4 bases to trimming and J lost 7 bases, with 11 bases between them. This CDR3 spans 13 amino acids. CDR1 and CDR2 from the germline V gene are SGHNT and YYREEE (reference sequence). The CDR3 sequence: CASSTETAEKLFF. DNA for the CDR3: TGTGCCAGCAGCACCGAGACAGCTGAAAAACTGTTTTTT.